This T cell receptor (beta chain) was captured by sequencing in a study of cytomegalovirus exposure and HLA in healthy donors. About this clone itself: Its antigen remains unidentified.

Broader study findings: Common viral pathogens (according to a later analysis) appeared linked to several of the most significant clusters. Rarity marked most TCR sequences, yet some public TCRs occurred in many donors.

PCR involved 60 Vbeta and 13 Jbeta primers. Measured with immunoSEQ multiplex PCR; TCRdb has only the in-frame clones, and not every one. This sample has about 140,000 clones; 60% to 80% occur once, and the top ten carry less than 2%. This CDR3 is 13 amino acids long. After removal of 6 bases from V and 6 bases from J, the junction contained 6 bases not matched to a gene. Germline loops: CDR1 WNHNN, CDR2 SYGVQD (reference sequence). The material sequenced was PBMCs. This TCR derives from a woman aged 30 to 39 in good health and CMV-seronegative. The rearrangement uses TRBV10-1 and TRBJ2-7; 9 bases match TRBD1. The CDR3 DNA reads TGCGCCAGCAGAAGAGGACAGGGGTTCGAGCAGTACTTC. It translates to CASRRGQGFEQYF.